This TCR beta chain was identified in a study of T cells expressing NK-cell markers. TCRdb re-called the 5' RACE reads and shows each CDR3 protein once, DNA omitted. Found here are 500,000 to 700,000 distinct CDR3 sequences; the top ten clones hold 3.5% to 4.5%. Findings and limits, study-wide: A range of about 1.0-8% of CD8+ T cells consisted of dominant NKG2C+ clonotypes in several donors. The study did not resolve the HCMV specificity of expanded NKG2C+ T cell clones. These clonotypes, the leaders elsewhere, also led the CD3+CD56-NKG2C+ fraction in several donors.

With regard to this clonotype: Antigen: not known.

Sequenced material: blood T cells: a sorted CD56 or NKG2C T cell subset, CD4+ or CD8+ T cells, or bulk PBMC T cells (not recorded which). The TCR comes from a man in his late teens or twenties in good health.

The CDR3 is CATSQREASNEQFF. The chain uses TRBV15 and TRBJ2-1; TCRdb's D gene call, TRBD2, goes unchecked for lack of DNA. The CDR3 loop spans 14 amino acids. CDR1 is LNHNV, CDR2 YYDKDF, per germline (reference sequence).